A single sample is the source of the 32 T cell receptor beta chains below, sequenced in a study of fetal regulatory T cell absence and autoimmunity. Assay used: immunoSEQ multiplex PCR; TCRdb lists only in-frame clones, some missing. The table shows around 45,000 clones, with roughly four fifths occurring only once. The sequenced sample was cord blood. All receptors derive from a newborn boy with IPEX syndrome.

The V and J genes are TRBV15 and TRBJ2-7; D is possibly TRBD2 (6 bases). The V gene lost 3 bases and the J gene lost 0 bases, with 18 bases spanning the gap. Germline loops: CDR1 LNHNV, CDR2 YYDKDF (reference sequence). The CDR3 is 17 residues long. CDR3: CATSSGFGGTSSYEQYF. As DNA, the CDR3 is TGTGCCACCAGCAGTGGGTTCGGGGGTACGAGCTCCTACGAGCAGTACTTC.

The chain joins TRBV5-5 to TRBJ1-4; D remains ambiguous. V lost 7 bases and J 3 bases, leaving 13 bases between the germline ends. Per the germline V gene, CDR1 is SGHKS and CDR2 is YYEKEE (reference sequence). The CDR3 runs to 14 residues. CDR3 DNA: TGTGCCAGCTCGAGAGGGTCCCCTAATGAAAAACTGTTTTTT. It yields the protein CASSRGSPNEKLFF.

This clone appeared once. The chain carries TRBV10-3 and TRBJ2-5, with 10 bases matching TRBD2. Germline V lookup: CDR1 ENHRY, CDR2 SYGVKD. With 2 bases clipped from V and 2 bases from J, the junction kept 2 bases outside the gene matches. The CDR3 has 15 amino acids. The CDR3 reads CAISELAGEQETQYF. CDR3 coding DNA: TGTGCCATCAGTGAGCTAGCGGGGGAGCAAGAGACCCAGTACTTC.

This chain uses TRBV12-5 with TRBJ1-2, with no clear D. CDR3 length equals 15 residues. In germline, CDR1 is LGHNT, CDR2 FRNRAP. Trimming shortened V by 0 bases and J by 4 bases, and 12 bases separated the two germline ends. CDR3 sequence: CASGLVLVRFYGYTF. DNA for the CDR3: TGTGCTAGTGGTTTGGTACTGGTCAGATTCTATGGCTACACCTTC.

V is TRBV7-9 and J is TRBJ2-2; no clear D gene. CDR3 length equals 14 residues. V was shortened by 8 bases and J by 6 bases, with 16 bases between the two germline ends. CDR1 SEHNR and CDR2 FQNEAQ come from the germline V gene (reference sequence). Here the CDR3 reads CASPDGPDAGELFF. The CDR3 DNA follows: TGTGCCAGCCCCGACGGGCCGGACGCCGGGGAGCTGTTTTTT. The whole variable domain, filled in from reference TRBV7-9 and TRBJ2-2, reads DTGVSQNPRHKITKRGQNVTFRCDPISEHNRLYWYRQTLGQGPEFLTYFQNEAQLEKSRLLSDRFSAERPKGSFSTLEIQRTEQGDSAMYLCASPDGPDAGELFFGEGSRLTVL.

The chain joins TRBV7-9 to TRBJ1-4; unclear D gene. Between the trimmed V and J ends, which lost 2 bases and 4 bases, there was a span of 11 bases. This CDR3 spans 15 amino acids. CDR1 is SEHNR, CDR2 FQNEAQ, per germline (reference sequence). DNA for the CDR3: TGTGCCAGCAGCTTATCGGCAGGCCGTAATGAAAAACTGTTTTTT. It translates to CASSLSAGRNEKLFF. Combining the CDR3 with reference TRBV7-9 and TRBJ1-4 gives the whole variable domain DTGVSQNPRHKITKRGQNVTFRCDPISEHNRLYWYRQTLGQGPEFLTYFQNEAQLEKSRLLSDRFSAERPKGSFSTLEIQRTEQGDSAMYLCASSLSAGRNEKLFFGSGTQLSVL.

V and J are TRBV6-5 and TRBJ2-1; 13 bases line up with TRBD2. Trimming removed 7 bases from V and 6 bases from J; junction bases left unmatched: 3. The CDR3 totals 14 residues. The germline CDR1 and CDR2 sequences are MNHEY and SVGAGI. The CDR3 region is CASIGTSGTNEQFF. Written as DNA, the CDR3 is TGTGCCAGCATCGGGACTAGCGGGACCAATGAGCAGTTCTTC.

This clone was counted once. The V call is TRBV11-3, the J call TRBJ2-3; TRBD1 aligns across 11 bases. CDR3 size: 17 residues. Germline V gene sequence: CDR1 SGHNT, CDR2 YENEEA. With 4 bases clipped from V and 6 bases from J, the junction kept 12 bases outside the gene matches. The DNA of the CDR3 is TGTGCCAGCAGCTCGCTCCCGGGACAGGGGGAGATGGATACGCAGTATTTT. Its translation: CASSSLPGQGEMDTQYF.

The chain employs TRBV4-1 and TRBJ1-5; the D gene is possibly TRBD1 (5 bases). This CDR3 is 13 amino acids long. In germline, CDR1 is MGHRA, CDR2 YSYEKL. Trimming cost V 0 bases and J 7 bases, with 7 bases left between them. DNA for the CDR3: TGCGCCAGCAGCCAAGAGGGGGTGCAGCCCCAGCATTTT. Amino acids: CASSQEGVQPQHF.

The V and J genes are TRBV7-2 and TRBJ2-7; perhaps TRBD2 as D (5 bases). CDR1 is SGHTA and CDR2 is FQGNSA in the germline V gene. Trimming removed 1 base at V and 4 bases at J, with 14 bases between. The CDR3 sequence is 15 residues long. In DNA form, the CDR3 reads TGTGCCAGCAGCTTAGAGGTGTCGGGGTTTTACGAGCAGTACTTC. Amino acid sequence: CASSLEVSGFYEQYF. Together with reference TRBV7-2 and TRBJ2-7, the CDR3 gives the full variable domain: GAGVSQSPSNKVTEKGKDVELRCDPISGHTALYWYRQSLGQGLEFLIYFQGNSAPDKSGLPSDRFSAERTGGSVSTLTIQRTQQEDSAVYLCASSLEVSGFYEQYFGPGTRLTVT.

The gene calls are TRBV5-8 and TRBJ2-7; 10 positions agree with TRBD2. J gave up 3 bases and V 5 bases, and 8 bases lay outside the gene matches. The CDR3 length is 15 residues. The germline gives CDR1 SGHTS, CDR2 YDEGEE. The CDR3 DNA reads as TGTGCCAGCAGGGTAACTAGCGGGGCGGTCTACGAGCAGTACTTC. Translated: CASRVTSGAVYEQYF.

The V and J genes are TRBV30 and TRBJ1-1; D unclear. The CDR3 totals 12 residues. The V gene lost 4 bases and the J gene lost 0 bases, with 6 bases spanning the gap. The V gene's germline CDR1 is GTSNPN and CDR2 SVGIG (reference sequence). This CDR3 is CAWNGMNTEAFF. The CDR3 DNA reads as TGTGCCTGGAATGGGATGAACACTGAAGCTTTCTTT.

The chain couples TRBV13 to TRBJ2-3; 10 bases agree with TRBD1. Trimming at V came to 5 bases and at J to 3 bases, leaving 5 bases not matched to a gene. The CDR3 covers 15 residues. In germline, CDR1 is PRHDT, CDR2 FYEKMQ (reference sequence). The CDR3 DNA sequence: TGTGCCAGCAGCCGCGGACAGGGGGGGACAGATACGCAGTATTTT. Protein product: CASSRGQGGTDTQYF.

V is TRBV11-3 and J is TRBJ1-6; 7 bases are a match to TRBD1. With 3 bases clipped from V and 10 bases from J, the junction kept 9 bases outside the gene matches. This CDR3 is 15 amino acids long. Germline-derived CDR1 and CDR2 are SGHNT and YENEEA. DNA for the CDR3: TGTGCCAGCAGCTTCCGGACAGGCTATTCCTCACCCCTCCACTTT. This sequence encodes CASSFRTGYSSPLHF.

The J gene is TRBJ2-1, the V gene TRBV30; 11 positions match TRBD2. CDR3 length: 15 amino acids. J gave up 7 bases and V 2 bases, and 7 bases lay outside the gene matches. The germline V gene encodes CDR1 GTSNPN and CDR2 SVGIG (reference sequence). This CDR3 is CAWSLAGGPGNEQFF. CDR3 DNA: TGTGCCTGGAGTTTAGCGGGAGGGCCGGGAAATGAGCAGTTCTTC.

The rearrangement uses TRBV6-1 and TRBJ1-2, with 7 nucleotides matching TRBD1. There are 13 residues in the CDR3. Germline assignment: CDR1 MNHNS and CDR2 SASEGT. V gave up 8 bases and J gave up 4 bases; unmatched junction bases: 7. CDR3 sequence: CASLAPGGYGYTF. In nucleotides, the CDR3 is TGTGCCAGCCTTGCACCAGGGGGCTATGGCTACACCTTC.

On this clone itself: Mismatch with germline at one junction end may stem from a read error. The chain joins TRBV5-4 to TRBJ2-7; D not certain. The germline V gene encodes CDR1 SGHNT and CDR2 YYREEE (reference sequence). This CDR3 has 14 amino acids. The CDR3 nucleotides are TGCGCCAGCAGCTTGTGGTTGCGAACGGACGAGCAGTACTTC. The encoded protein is CASSLWLRTDEQYF.

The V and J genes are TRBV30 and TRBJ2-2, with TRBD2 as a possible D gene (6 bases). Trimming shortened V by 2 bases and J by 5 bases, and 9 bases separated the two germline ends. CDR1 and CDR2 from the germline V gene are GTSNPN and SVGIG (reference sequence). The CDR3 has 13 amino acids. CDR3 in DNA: TGTGCCTGGAGTTTGACTAGAACCGGGGAGCTGTTTTTT. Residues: CAWSLTRTGELFF.

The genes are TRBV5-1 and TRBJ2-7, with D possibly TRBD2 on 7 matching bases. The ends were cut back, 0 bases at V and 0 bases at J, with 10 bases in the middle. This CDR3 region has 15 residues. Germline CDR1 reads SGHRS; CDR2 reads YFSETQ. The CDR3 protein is CASSLVGGASYEQYF. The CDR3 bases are TGCGCCAGCAGCTTGGTTGGGGGGGCCTCCTACGAGCAGTACTTC.

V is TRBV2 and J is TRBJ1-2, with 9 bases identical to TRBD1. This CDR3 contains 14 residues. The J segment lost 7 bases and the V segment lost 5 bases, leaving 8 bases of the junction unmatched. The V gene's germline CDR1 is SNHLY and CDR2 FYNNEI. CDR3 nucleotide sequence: TGTGCCAGCAGTTACTCGACAGGGGGGGCTGGCTACACCTTC. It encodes CASSYSTGGAGYTF.

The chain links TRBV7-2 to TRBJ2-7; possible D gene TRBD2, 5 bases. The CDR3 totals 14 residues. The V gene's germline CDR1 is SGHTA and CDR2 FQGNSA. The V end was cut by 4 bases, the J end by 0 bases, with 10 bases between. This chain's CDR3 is CASSSTTSSYEQYF. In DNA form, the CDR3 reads TGTGCCAGCAGCTCCACTACTAGCTCCTACGAGCAGTACTTC.

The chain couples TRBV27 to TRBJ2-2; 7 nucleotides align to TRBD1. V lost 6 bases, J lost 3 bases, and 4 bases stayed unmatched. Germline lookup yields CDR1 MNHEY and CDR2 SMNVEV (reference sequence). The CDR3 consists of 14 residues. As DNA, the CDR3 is TGTGCCAGCAGACCGGGACAGTACACCGGGGAGCTGTTTTTT. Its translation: CASRPGQYTGELFF.

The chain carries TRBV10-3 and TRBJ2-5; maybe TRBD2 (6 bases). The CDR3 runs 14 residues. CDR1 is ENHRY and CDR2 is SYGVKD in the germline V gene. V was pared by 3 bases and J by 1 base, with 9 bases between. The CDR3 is CAISDGDSQETQYF. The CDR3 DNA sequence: TGTGCCATCAGTGATGGGGACTCCCAAGAGACCCAGTACTTC.

In DNA form, the CDR3 reads TGCGCCAGCAGCTTGGATTTGACAGGGGGACCAAAGGGCACAGATACGCAGTATTTT. It encodes CASSLDLTGGPKGTDTQYF. The rearrangement uses TRBV5-1 and TRBJ2-3; 9 bases line up with TRBD1. V was clipped by 0 bases and J by 1 base; unmatched bases: 12. The CDR3 covers 19 residues. Germline V gives CDR1 SGHRS, CDR2 YFSETQ.

The CDR3 nucleotides read TGTGCCAGCAGCTTACTCAGTACTGGAAACACCATATATTTT. This codes for CASSLLSTGNTIYF. The chain combines TRBV7-9 with TRBJ1-3, with D uncertain. Germline V gene lookup returns CDR1 SEHNR and CDR2 FQNEAQ (reference sequence). Trimming stripped 2 bases from V and 2 bases from J, with 7 bases between. The CDR3 totals 14 residues.

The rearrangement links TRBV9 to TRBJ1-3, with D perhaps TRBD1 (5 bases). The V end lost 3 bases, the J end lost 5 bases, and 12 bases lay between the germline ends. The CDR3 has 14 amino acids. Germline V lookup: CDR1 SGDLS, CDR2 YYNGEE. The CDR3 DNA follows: TGTGCCAGCAGCGAGGGCAGGGCTAGAAACACCATATATTTT. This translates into CASSEGRARNTIYF.

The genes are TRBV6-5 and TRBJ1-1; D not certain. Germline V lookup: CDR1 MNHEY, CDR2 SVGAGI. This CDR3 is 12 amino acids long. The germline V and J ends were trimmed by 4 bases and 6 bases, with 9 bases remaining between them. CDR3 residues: CASSWVVAEAFF. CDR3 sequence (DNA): TGTGCCAGCAGTTGGGTAGTCGCTGAAGCTTTCTTT.

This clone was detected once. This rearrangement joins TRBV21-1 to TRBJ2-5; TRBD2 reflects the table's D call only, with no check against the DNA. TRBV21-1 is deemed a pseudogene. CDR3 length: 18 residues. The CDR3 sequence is CASSKGFCRGESGETQYF. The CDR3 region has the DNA TGTGCCAGCAGCAAAGGATTTTGTCGGGGGGAGAGTGGGGAGACCCAGTACTTC.

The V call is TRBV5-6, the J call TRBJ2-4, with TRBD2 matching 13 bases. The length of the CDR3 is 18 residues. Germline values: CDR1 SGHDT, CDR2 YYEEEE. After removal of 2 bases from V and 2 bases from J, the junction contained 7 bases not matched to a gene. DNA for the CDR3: TGTGCCAGCAGCTTACTAGCGGGGGGGACTTTCTCCAAAAACATTCAGTACTTC. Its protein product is CASSLLAGGTFSKNIQYF.

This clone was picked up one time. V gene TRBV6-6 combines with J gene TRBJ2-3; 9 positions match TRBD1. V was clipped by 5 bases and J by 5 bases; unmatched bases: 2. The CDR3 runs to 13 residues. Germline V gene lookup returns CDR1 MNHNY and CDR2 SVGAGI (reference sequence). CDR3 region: CASSATGGDTQYF. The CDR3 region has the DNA TGTGCCAGCAGTGCGACAGGGGGAGATACGCAGTATTTT.

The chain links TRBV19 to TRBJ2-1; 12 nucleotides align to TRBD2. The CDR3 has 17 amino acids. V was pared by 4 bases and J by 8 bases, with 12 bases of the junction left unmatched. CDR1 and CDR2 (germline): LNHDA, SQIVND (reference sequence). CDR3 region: CASSTPTRLAGVDEQFF. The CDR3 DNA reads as TGTGCCAGTAGTACCCCGACCCGACTAGCGGGAGTTGATGAGCAGTTCTTC.

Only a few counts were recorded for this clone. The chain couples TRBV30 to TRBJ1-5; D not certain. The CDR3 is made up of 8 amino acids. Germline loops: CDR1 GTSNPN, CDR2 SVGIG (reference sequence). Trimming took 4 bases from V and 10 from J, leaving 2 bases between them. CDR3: CAWTPQHF. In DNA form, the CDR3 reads TGTGCCTGGACACCCCAGCATTTT.